This T cell receptor (beta chain) was retrieved from a study of regulatory T cells in long-lasting Graves disease (dated by TCRdb to about 2021). In terms of the full investigation: Persistent Graves' disease meant more than 5 years of antithyroid drug treatment with TSH receptor autoantibodies that stayed positive. Peripheral blood TCR sequencing and RNA sequencing compared persistent Graves' disease patients with newly diagnosed Graves' disease patients. Persistent Graves' disease patients in the clinical cohort had taken antithyroid drugs for 9.5 to 13 years on average. The study took place in China and was registered as a clinical trial. A total of about 35 samples underwent TCR sequencing, from roughly 13 patients with persistent Graves' disease and about 20 patients with newly diagnosed Graves' disease. What the authors observed across the whole study: Persistent Graves' disease patients showed lower TCR Shannon entropy and fewer highly expanded clones than newly diagnosed patients, suggesting clonal expansion. Patients with persistent disease shared more public clonotypes (fewer than 3,000) than newly diagnosed patients did (966). Peripheral blood alone was examined, since thyroid tissue, which constituted the primary lesion, could not be accessed. TRBV28, TRBJ1-2 and TRBJ2-5 were preferentially used in persistent disease, while TRBV20-1 and TRBJ2-1 were favored in newly diagnosed disease. Only the TCR beta chain was sequenced and analyzed. The authors acknowledged the small sample size as a limitation that may reduce accuracy.

There are 12 amino acids in the CDR3, from cysteine to phenylalanine inclusive. Only CDR3 DNA remains: 36 bases, in frame from the first base. The germline V gene encodes CDR1 GTSNPN and CDR2 SVGIG (reference sequence). Library creation used multiplex PCR. The run used an Illumina HiSeq 4000. iRepertoire HTBI primers and Arm-PCR amplification of CDR3 regions were used to construct TCR beta libraries. Before sequencing, the PCR products underwent gel purification. On the study's bioinformatics: A total of 62 TRBV and 14 TRBJ segments were identified across samples and were used for gene usage analysis of CDR3 amino acid clonotypes. COPE and FqMerger were used to merge filtered high-quality paired reads into contigs. BLAST was used to align contigs to the IMGT TRBV, TRBD and TRBJ reference genes, and CDR3 was defined following IMGT. Clonotypes above 0.1% frequency were classified as highly expanded clones. Repertoire diversity was measured by Shannon entropy, and V-J evenness by the Gini coefficient. A clonotype was considered public if more than one individual shared it. TCRdb applied fastp at Q25 and MiXCR to the public reads, then kept only in-frame beta chains. Rows with a matching CDR3 protein are joined into one entry that keeps the most common DNA and genes. TCRdb's processing, not the authors' own work, is the source of the V and J calls. Across this sample there are a few hundred thousand distinct CDR3 sequences, with under 25% seen only once. Roughly an eighth of the sample comes from the top ten.

This clonotype was detected only a few times. The specificity of this receptor is unknown. A read error may produce the germline difference seen at one junction end. The time point label corresponds to: persistent/refractory GD, antithyroid drugs over 5 years with positive TRAb. For both TCR sequencing and RNA sequencing, RNA was extracted from PBMCs using TRIzol. The diagnosis of Graves' disease followed American Thyroid Association guidelines. Patients were recruited from an endocrinology department in Xi'an, China. Each patient gave approximately 10 milliliters of peripheral blood, collected in an EDTA anticoagulant tube. Ficoll Paque Plus density gradient separation was used to isolate PBMCs, and no further T cell sorting was performed. RNA quality was checked with an Agilent 2100 Bioanalyzer and agarose gel, and concentration with a NanoDrop 2000.

The sequencing used peripheral blood mononuclear cells (PBMCs), collected when the disease was refractory, from a patient treated with antithyroid drugs. Rearrangement joined TRBV30 to TRBJ2-4, and the D gene may be TRBD2, 6 bases matching. The origin of this receptor is a female donor with Graves disease. The DNA sequence follows: TGTGCCTGGAGCATAACTAGTCGGGAGTTTTTCTTC. Its amino acids are CAWSITSREFFF.